This record covers a single T cell receptor beta chain. Other DNA sequences within the sample encode an identical CDR3. These data come from a study of T cell responses to AZD1222 COVID-19 vaccine. Method: immunoSEQ multiplex PCR; TCRdb's copy keeps in-frame clones and lacks some. The profile covers 170,000 or so clones, with over 75% appearing a single time and about 3% taken by the ten largest. CDR3 length equals 14 residues. V dropped 1 base and J dropped 8; count of bases not matched to a gene: 2. Germline values: CDR1 SGDLS, CDR2 YYNGEE. The sequence derives from an adult in good health. The material was peripheral blood, obtained on day 0 of AZD1222 vaccination. The chain carries TRBV9 and TRBJ1-6; 8 bases line up with TRBD1. The CDR3 protein is CASSVTGGDSPLHF. CDR3 nucleotides: TGTGCCAGCAGCGTAACAGGGGGAGATTCACCCCTCCACTTT.